The 26 T cell receptor beta chains below come from one sample, sequenced in a study of blood T cell repertoires in COVID-19. This table comes from immunoSEQ multiplex PCR, and its TCRdb copy is limited to in-frame clones, with some not included. The sample shows nearly 300,000 clones, approximately 84% of them seen only once. Sequenced: peripheral blood. Receptors originate from a human donor with COVID-19, enrolled during active disease. The donor label of this sample is uncertain.

V is TRBV11-3 and J is TRBJ2-5, with 7 positions matching TRBD2. This CDR3 is built from 13 residues. Germline CDR1 reads SGHNT; CDR2 reads YENEEA. After removal of 2 bases from V and 7 bases from J, the junction contained 4 bases not matched to a gene. Written as DNA, the CDR3 is TGTGCCAGCAGCTTATCCGGGGAGGGGACCCAGTACTTC. Translating gives CASSLSGEGTQYF.

This clone came up a few times. The chain links TRBV5-1 to TRBJ1-1; 10 bases are a match to TRBD1. Germline V lookup: CDR1 SGHRS, CDR2 YFSETQ. The CDR3 is made up of 15 amino acids. The junction had 4 bases not matched to a gene; V was cut back by 0 bases and J by 5 bases. The DNA of the CDR3 is TGCGCCAGCAGCTTGGGGGGACAGGGGTTTACTGAAGCTTTCTTT. It translates to CASSLGGQGFTEAFF.

This chain joins TRBV20-1 and TRBJ2-7, with 8 nucleotides matching TRBD1. After removal of 3 bases from V and 0 bases from J, the junction contained 7 bases not matched to a gene. Germline CDR1 reads DFQATT; CDR2 reads SNEGSKA (reference sequence). The CDR3 extends over 15 amino acids. This CDR3 reads CSASDRGGGSYEQYF. For the CDR3, the DNA is TGCAGTGCTAGTGACAGGGGCGGCGGCTCCTACGAGCAGTACTTC.

A single count supports this clone. This chain uses TRBV10-1 with TRBJ1-5, with 9 nucleotides matching TRBD1. The CDR3 runs to 15 residues. The junction had 10 bases not matched to a gene; V was cut back by 6 bases and J by 7 bases. Germline V gives CDR1 WNHNN, CDR2 SYGVQD (reference sequence). The CDR3: CASSDWTGVLQPQHF. The CDR3 coding sequence is TGCGCCAGCAGCGATTGGACAGGGGTTTTGCAGCCCCAGCATTTT.

The chain employs TRBV2 and TRBJ1-1; D call uncertain. The germline V and J ends were trimmed by 3 bases and 6 bases, with 8 bases remaining between them. The V gene's germline CDR1 is SNHLY and CDR2 FYNNEI. The CDR3 has 12 amino acids. CDR3 region: CASSDPVAEAFF. The CDR3, as DNA: TGTGCCAGCAGTGACCCAGTCGCTGAAGCTTTCTTT.

This chain uses TRBV9 with TRBJ2-1; TRBD2 agrees at 13 bases. CDR3 size: 17 residues. Germline assignment: CDR1 SGDLS and CDR2 YYNGEE. Trimming took 0 bases from V and 9 from J; bases not matched to a gene: 9. CDR3 sequence: CASSVAVTSGRNSEQFF. The CDR3 nucleotides read TGTGCCAGCAGCGTAGCCGTGACTAGCGGGAGGAACAGTGAGCAGTTCTTC.

The chain uses TRBV6-5 and TRBJ1-4, with D possibly matching TRBD1 (5 bases). The V end lost 8 bases, the J end lost 4 bases, and 5 bases lay between the germline ends. The CDR3 sequence is 11 residues long. Germline CDR1 is MNHEY and CDR2 is SVGAGI. The CDR3 bases are TGTGCCAGCGGACATAATGAAAAACTGTTTTTT. Its protein product is CASGHNEKLFF.

The rearrangement links TRBV5-6 to TRBJ1-6; perhaps TRBD1 as D (6 bases). The CDR3 has 15 amino acids. Between the trimmed V and J ends, which lost 2 bases and 4 bases, there was a span of 10 bases. Per germline, CDR1 SGHDT and CDR2 YYEEEE. This CDR3 reads CASSLETGYNSPLHF. In DNA, the CDR3 is TGTGCCAGCAGCTTAGAGACAGGTTATAATTCACCCCTCCACTTT.

J is TRBJ1-4 and V is TRBV10-3, with 7 bases lining up with TRBD1. The CDR3 runs 14 residues. Trimming cost V 6 bases and J 5 bases; bases outside gene matches: 6. Germline V CDR1 and CDR2: ENHRY, SYGVKD. CDR3 protein: CAISPGQPNEKLFF. Here the CDR3 DNA reads TGTGCCATCAGCCCGGGACAGCCAAATGAAAAACTGTTTTTT.

The chain joins TRBV19 to TRBJ1-1, with TRBD1 identical over 9 bases. The germline V gene has CDR1 LNHDA and CDR2 SQIVND (reference sequence). There are 15 residues in the CDR3. Losses at the gene ends were 6 bases for V and 0 bases for J; bases not matched to a gene: 5. CDR3 sequence reads: CASSPGQGMNTEAFF. The CDR3 DNA is TGTGCCAGTAGCCCGGGACAGGGAATGAACACTGAAGCTTTCTTT.

The gene calls are TRBV6-5 and TRBJ1-1, with 7 bases aligning to TRBD1. V shed 8 bases, J shed 6 bases, and the junction held 3 bases outside the gene matches. Germline loops: CDR1 MNHEY, CDR2 SVGAGI. The length of the CDR3 is 11 residues. The CDR3 sequence is CASDREAEAFF. In DNA, the CDR3 is TGTGCCAGCGACAGGGAGGCTGAAGCTTTCTTT.

The V and J genes are TRBV12-3 or TRBV12-4 and TRBJ1-2; possible D gene TRBD1, 5 bases. The CDR3 has 13 residues. The V end lost 7 bases, the J end lost 7 bases, and 16 bases lay between the germline ends. CDR3 bases: TGTGCCAGCACCCTCGGGGGTAAACGTGGCTACACCTTC. This encodes CASTLGGKRGYTF.

This chain uses TRBV5-6 with TRBJ1-5; unclear D gene. This CDR3 is built from 14 residues. Germline values: CDR1 SGHDT, CDR2 YYEEEE. Trimming cost V 2 bases and J 1 base, with 7 bases left between them. The CDR3 DNA follows: TGTGCCAGCAGCTTAGGGAGAAGCAATCAGCCCCAGCATTTT. Translated: CASSLGRSNQPQHF.

The chain combines TRBV28 with TRBJ2-1, with 11 bases aligning to TRBD2. Germline V lookup: CDR1 MDHEN, CDR2 SYDVKM. Losses at the gene ends were 0 bases for V and 6 bases for J; bases not matched to a gene: 4. The CDR3 has 16 residues. The CDR3 here is CASSLWASGGLNEQFF. The CDR3 DNA is TGTGCCAGCAGTTTATGGGCTAGCGGGGGGCTCAATGAGCAGTTCTTC.

This chain joins TRBV28 and TRBJ2-1; 8 bases map to TRBD2. This CDR3 comprises 13 residues. CDR1 is MDHEN, CDR2 SYDVKM, per germline. The ends lost 8 bases at V and 10 bases at J; junction bases unmatched: 10. This CDR3 reads CASAGPGTREQFF. CDR3 DNA: TGTGCCAGCGCTGGTCCCGGGACTAGAGAGCAGTTCTTC.

The CDR3: CASSLQGPYEQYF. Here the CDR3 DNA reads TGTGCCAGCAGCTTACAGGGGCCCTACGAGCAGTACTTC. The rearrangement joins TRBV7-9 to TRBJ2-7; weak D call: TRBD1 (6 bases). Germline-derived CDR1 and CDR2 are SEHNR and FQNEAQ (reference sequence). This CDR3 comprises 13 residues. V was shortened by 2 bases and J by 2 bases, with 7 bases between the two germline ends.

The rearrangement joins TRBV30 to TRBJ1-4, with TRBD1 identical over 11 bases. The V gene's germline CDR1 is GTSNPN and CDR2 SVGIG (reference sequence). V shed 8 bases, J shed 7 bases, and the junction held 3 bases outside the gene matches. The CDR3 runs to 12 residues. The CDR3 DNA is TGTGCCCGGGGGACAGGGGGTGAAAAACTGTTTTTT. This gives the protein CARGTGGEKLFF.

The chain links TRBV6-6 to TRBJ2-2; D is possibly TRBD1 (5 bases). V was pared by 8 bases and J by 3 bases, with 13 bases between. Germline V CDR1 and CDR2: MNHNY, SVGAGI (reference sequence). The CDR3 has 14 amino acids. The CDR3 DNA follows: TGTGCCAGCCGCATCATAGGGGACACCGGGGAGCTGTTTTTT. Its translation is CASRIIGDTGELFF.

J is TRBJ2-5 and V is TRBV19; no clear D. V was shortened by 3 bases and J by 4 bases, with 9 bases between the two germline ends. The CDR3 spans 13 residues. Germline assignment: CDR1 LNHDA and CDR2 SQIVND (reference sequence). The CDR3 nucleotides are TGTGCCAGTAGTATCGACATGACAGAGACCCAGTACTTC. Its translation is CASSIDMTETQYF.

The chain carries TRBV7-6 and TRBJ2-2, with 7 bases lining up with TRBD2. The J segment lost 6 bases and the V segment lost 5 bases, leaving 12 bases of the junction unmatched. This CDR3 is built from 16 residues. CDR1 is SGHVS, CDR2 FNYEAQ, per germline. The CDR3 DNA is TGTGCCAGCAGCGACTACAGGACTAGTGCGGCCGGGGAGCTGTTTTTT. This sequence encodes CASSDYRTSAAGELFF.

V is TRBV11-2 and J is TRBJ2-2, with 10 bases fitting TRBD1. This CDR3 is built from 15 residues. V gave up 3 bases and J gave up 10 bases; unmatched junction bases: 8. The germline gives CDR1 SGHAT, CDR2 FQNNGV. The CDR3 DNA reads as TGTGCCAGCAGCTTCGGTGGGACAGGGGTAGAGGAGCTGTTTTTT. Encoded protein: CASSFGGTGVEELFF. Full variable domain (remainder filled in from reference TRBV11-2 and TRBJ2-2): EAGVAQSPRYKIIEKRQSVAFWCNPISGHATLYWYQQILGQGPKLLIQFQNNGVVDDSQLPKDRFSAERLKGVDSTLKIQPAKLEDSAVYLCASSFGGTGVEELFFGEGSRLTVL.

This clone was detected once. The V gene is TRBV7-2, the J gene TRBJ1-5; a weak D match, TRBD1 (5 bases). The CDR3 is 15 amino acids. Germline-derived CDR1 and CDR2 are SGHTA and FQGNSA. Trimming shortened V by 5 bases and J by 5 bases, and 16 bases separated the two germline ends. The CDR3, as DNA: TGTGCCAGCAGCCTAATCATCGGGGGATATCAGCCCCAGCATTTT. Translation: CASSLIIGGYQPQHF.

The V and J genes are TRBV19 and TRBJ2-2; D gene ambiguous. The V end was cut by 0 bases, the J end by 6 bases, with 8 bases between. Germline V CDR1 and CDR2: LNHDA, SQIVND (reference sequence). This CDR3 contains 14 residues. CDR3 region: CASSIDTQSGELFF. In DNA, the CDR3 is TGTGCCAGTAGTATAGACACCCAGTCCGGGGAGCTGTTTTTT. The whole variable domain, filled in from reference TRBV19 and TRBJ2-2, reads DGGITQSPKYLFRKEGQNVTLSCEQNLNHDAMYWYRQDPGQGLRLIYYSQIVNDFQKGDIAEGYSVSREKKESFPLTVTSAQKNPTAFYLCASSIDTQSGELFFGEGSRLTVL.

This chain uses TRBV19 with TRBJ1-2, with TRBD1 as a possible D gene (6 bases). V lost 3 bases and J lost 4, with 21 bases in between. The germline gives CDR1 LNHDA, CDR2 SQIVND (reference sequence). There are 17 residues in the CDR3. This chain's CDR3 is CASSIFPAAGVPYGYTF. The CDR3 DNA is TGTGCCAGTAGTATCTTTCCGGCGGCAGGGGTACCCTATGGCTACACCTTC.

This clone was seen at least ten times. The chain recombines TRBV5-8 with TRBJ1-4, with D hard to call. The CDR3 has 13 residues. From germline, CDR1 is SGHTS and CDR2 YDEGEE. Trimming cost V 4 bases and J 7 bases, with 11 bases left between them. The CDR3 protein is CASSALRGEKLFF. In DNA, the CDR3 is TGTGCCAGCAGCGCGTTGCGGGGTGAAAAACTGTTTTTT.

The genes are TRBV29-1 and TRBJ2-2, with TRBD2 identical over 10 bases. J lost 0 bases, V lost 4 bases, and 2 bases had no gene match. The CDR3 is made up of 15 amino acids. Germline V lookup: CDR1 SQVTM, CDR2 ANQGSEA. The CDR3 DNA follows: TGCAGCGTTGGCGGACTAGCGGCGAACACCGGGGAGCTGTTTTTT. Residues: CSVGGLAANTGELFF.